This entry lists 32 T cell receptor beta chains sequenced from one sample in a study of T-cell memory formation after mild COVID-19. TCRdb recomputed calls from the 5' RACE reads with MiXCR, one row per CDR3 protein. Here the sample spans 380,000 or so distinct CDR3 sequences, approximately 15% being singletons. Sequencing was done on a sample of PBMCs or a T cell subset sorted from them (not recorded which). The receptors were gathered from a man younger than 35 who had mild COVID-19 (a few samples of this study predate the infection). Cell type and time point are not known.

In this sample, this clonotype turned up a few times. This chain connects TRBV7-2 to TRBJ1-2, with D uncertain. Trimming pared 3 bases from V and 4 bases from J, leaving 6 bases between. Germline V CDR1 and CDR2: SGHTA, FQGNSA. The CDR3 is 12 residues long. The CDR3 DNA sequence: TGTGCCAGCAGCTTCGAGGTCTATGGCTACACCTTC. Translated: CASSFEVYGYTF.

This clonotype was seen a handful of times. The rearrangement links TRBV7-6 to TRBJ2-5; the match to TRBD2 covers 7 bases. Per the germline V gene, CDR1 is SGHVS and CDR2 is FNYEAQ. Losses at the gene ends were 4 bases for V and 5 bases for J; bases not matched to a gene: 10. There are 15 residues in the CDR3. CDR3 sequence: CASSSQQGSGETQYF. The CDR3 coding sequence is TGTGCCAGCAGCTCCCAGCAAGGTAGCGGGGAGACCCAGTACTTC.

This clonotype has a count of ten or more. The rearrangement links TRBV13 to TRBJ2-1; 11 positions agree with TRBD2. The CDR3 length is 16 residues. Germline CDR1 and CDR2: PRHDT and FYEKMQ (reference sequence). With 6 bases clipped from V and 0 bases from J, the junction kept 4 bases outside the gene matches. CDR3 residues: CASRRTSGHSYNEQFF. In DNA form, the CDR3 reads TGTGCCAGCAGAAGGACTAGCGGGCACTCCTACAATGAGCAGTTCTTC. Complete variable domain (other parts from reference TRBV13 and TRBJ2-1): AAGVIQSPRHLIKEKRETATLKCYPIPRHDTVYWYQQGPGQDPQFLISFYEKMQSDKGSIPDRFSAQQFSDYHSELNMSSLELGDSALYFCASRRTSGHSYNEQFFGPGTRLTVL.

This sequence joins TRBV7-2 and TRBJ1-6; possibly TRBD1 for D (5 bases). Trimming took off 5 bases at V and 8 bases at J, with 22 bases between the two ends. CDR3 size: 17 residues. CDR1 is SGHTA, CDR2 FQGNSA, per germline. CDR3 residues: CASSLGTGIGGHSPLHF. The CDR3 DNA reads as TGTGCCAGCAGCCTAGGGACGGGCATTGGCGGCCATTCACCCCTCCACTTT.

The chain is built from TRBV5-1 and TRBJ2-2, with D perhaps given as TRBD1 or TRBD2 (5 bases each). From germline, CDR1 is SGHRS and CDR2 YFSETQ. The CDR3 length is 16 residues. Trimming took off 0 bases at V and 4 bases at J, with 13 bases between the two ends. The CDR3: CASSLVLGPGTGELFF. DNA of the CDR3: TGCGCCAGCAGCTTGGTCTTGGGACCGGGCACCGGGGAGCTGTTTTTT.

This clonotype was counted ten times or more. V and J are TRBV6-2 or TRBV6-3 and TRBJ2-3; 9 bases map to TRBD2. The germline CDR1 and CDR2 sequences are MNHEY and SVGEGT. This CDR3 spans 16 amino acids. V lost 7 bases and J lost 4; bases outside the gene matches: 12. CDR3 nucleotide sequence: TGTGCCAGCACCCTACGGCGGACTAGCGTTCCAGATACGCAGTATTTT. As protein: CASTLRRTSVPDTQYF.

This chain's CDR3 is CASSLAGHKNTGELFF. In nucleotides, the CDR3 is TGTGCCAGCAGCTTAGCCGGACACAAGAACACCGGGGAGCTGTTTTTT. V gene TRBV7-2 combines with J gene TRBJ2-2, with a possible D match to TRBD1 (5 bases). The CDR3 covers 16 residues. V dropped 0 bases and J dropped 1 base, with 9 bases sitting between them. Germline CDR1 is SGHTA and CDR2 is FQGNSA.

The chain couples TRBV7-9 to TRBJ2-1, with TRBD2 identical over 11 bases. The CDR3 runs to 15 residues. Germline V CDR1 and CDR2: SEHNR, FQNEAQ (reference sequence). V was pared by 2 bases and J by 7 bases, with 4 bases of the junction left unmatched. The DNA of the CDR3 is TGTGCCAGCAGCTTATTTAGCGGGGGGGGAAATGAGCAGTTCTTC. Its translation: CASSLFSGGGNEQFF. Full variable domain (rest looked up from reference TRBV7-9 and TRBJ2-1): DTGVSQNPRHKITKRGQNVTFRCDPISEHNRLYWYRQTLGQGPEFLTYFQNEAQLEKSRLLSDRFSAERPKGSFSTLEIQRTEQGDSAMYLCASSLFSGGGNEQFFGPGTRLTVL.

The chain combines TRBV4-3 with TRBJ2-3; 10 bases agree with TRBD2. The CDR3 has 19 residues. After removal of 4 bases from V and 1 base from J, the junction contained 14 bases not matched to a gene. Germline V gene data show CDR1 as LGHNA and CDR2 as YSLEER. The DNA for the CDR3 is TGCGCCAGCAGCCTTTTGAGAAGCGGGGGGGCCGGTGGCACAGATACGCAGTATTTT. Its translation is CASSLLRSGGAGGTDTQYF.

Only one count was recorded for this clonotype. The chain is built from TRBV29-1 and TRBJ2-3; possibly TRBD1 or TRBD2 for D (5 bases each). CDR3 length equals 12 residues. CDR1 and CDR2 from the germline V gene are SQVTM and ANQGSEA. The germline V and J ends were trimmed by 4 bases and 3 bases, with 8 bases remaining between them. The CDR3 loop is CSVAGTTDTQYF. CDR3 nucleotides: TGCAGCGTTGCGGGGACGACAGATACGCAGTATTTT.

The chain joins TRBV5-6 to TRBJ2-7; 8 nucleotides match TRBD1. V lost 0 bases and J lost 4; bases outside the gene matches: 6. Germline-derived CDR1 and CDR2 are SGHDT and YYEEEE. CDR3 size: 15 residues. The CDR3: CASSLARQGMYEQYV. Here the CDR3 DNA reads TGTGCCAGCAGCTTGGCCCGACAGGGGATGTACGAGCAGTACGTC.

This clonotype came up many times. The chain recombines TRBV4-1 with TRBJ1-4, with a weak D call TRBD1 (5 bases). This CDR3 contains 15 residues. Germline V gene data show CDR1 as MGHRA and CDR2 as YSYEKL. Trimming cost V 1 base and J 8 bases, with 14 bases left between them. The CDR3 bases are TGCGCCAGCAGCCAAGGGGGCGGGGTCTCGGAAAAACTGTTTTTT. This gives the protein CASSQGGGVSEKLFF.

The chain has TRBV3-1 and TRBJ1-6; a weak D match, TRBD1 (6 bases). V gave up 0 bases and J gave up 10 bases, with 13 bases separating them. The CDR3 is made up of 15 amino acids. Per the germline V gene, CDR1 is LGHDT and CDR2 is YNNKEL (reference sequence). CDR3 loop: CASSQDWGRPSPLHF. The CDR3 DNA sequence: TGTGCCAGCAGCCAAGATTGGGGGCGGCCATCACCCCTCCACTTT.

The CDR3 loop is CATSDPGLADTQYF. CDR3 bases: TGTGCCACCAGTGACCCCGGCCTAGCAGATACGCAGTATTTT. The genes are TRBV24-1 and TRBJ2-3; D is ambiguous. Trimming removed 4 bases at V and 4 bases at J, with 11 bases between. Germline V gene data show CDR1 as KGHDR and CDR2 as SFDVKD. The CDR3 has 14 amino acids.

This clonotype was observed a single time. This chain joins TRBV12-3 or TRBV12-4 and TRBJ1-1, with D hard to call. V was clipped by 6 bases and J by 1 base, with 12 bases between them. The CDR3 covers 14 residues. The CDR3 is CASRTRSANTEAFF. CDR3 DNA: TGTGCCAGCAGGACCAGGAGCGCGAACACTGAAGCTTTCTTT.

The chain is built from TRBV7-8 and TRBJ2-5, with D perhaps TRBD1 or TRBD2 (5 bases each). Germline V gene data show CDR1 as SGHVS and CDR2 as FQNEAQ. The CDR3 totals 16 residues. Trimming shortened V by 4 bases and J by 2 bases, and 17 bases separated the two germline ends. CDR3 in amino acids: CASSSGPGRLQETQYF. The CDR3, as DNA: TGTGCCAGCAGCTCCGGTCCGGGACGGTTGCAAGAGACCCAGTACTTC.

This clonotype was picked up a small number of times. J is TRBJ2-6 and V is TRBV7-6; D call uncertain. This CDR3 contains 13 residues. Germline-derived CDR1 and CDR2 are SGHVS and FNYEAQ. Trimming pared 5 bases from V and 3 bases from J, leaving 5 bases between. The CDR3 reads CASSRGGANVLTF. CDR3 nucleotide sequence: TGTGCCAGCAGCCGCGGTGGGGCCAACGTCCTGACTTTC.

This clonotype has a handful of counts. The genes are TRBV7-9 and TRBJ2-3, with 7 bases that match TRBD2. CDR3 size: 15 residues. The trim removed 1 base at V and 3 bases at J, leaving 4 bases unmatched. Germline V gene data show CDR1 as SEHNR and CDR2 as FQNEAQ (reference sequence). CDR3: CASSLVRGVTDTQYF. In DNA, the CDR3 is TGTGCCAGCAGCTTAGTCCGGGGGGTAACAGATACGCAGTATTTT.

The CDR3 DNA reads as TGCAGCGTTCCCTCCTTTGGGGGTTACAATGAGCAGTTCTTC. It yields the protein CSVPSFGGYNEQFF. V usage is TRBV29-1 and J usage is TRBJ2-1; tentatively, D is TRBD1 or TRBD2 (5 bases each). The ends were cut back, 5 bases at V and 4 bases at J, with 15 bases in the middle. Germline V CDR1 and CDR2: SQVTM, ANQGSEA. The CDR3 runs to 14 residues.

In this sample, this clonotype turned up a few times. The chain links TRBV7-8 to TRBJ2-2; D unresolved. The CDR3 extends over 14 amino acids. Germline-derived CDR1 and CDR2 are SGHVS and FQNEAQ. The DNA of the CDR3 is TGTGTGCGCAGCGCAGTCGCGAACACCGGGGAGCTGTTTTTT. It codes for CVRSAVANTGELFF.

The genes are TRBV20-1 and TRBJ2-1, with 10 bases aligning to TRBD2. The germline gives CDR1 DFQATT, CDR2 SNEGSKA (reference sequence). The CDR3 extends over 15 amino acids. V was clipped by 3 bases and J by 4 bases; unmatched bases: 6. The chain's CDR3 is CSASGLAGDYNEQFF. The DNA of the CDR3 is TGCAGTGCTAGTGGCCTAGCGGGGGATTACAATGAGCAGTTCTTC.

In its sample, this clonotype was seen many times. This chain links TRBV29-1 with TRBJ2-2; D call uncertain. Germline V gives CDR1 SQVTM, CDR2 ANQGSEA. The CDR3 is made up of 13 amino acids. V lost 6 bases and J 0 bases, leaving 8 bases between the germline ends. CDR3 region: CSVRHTNTGELFF. CDR3 nucleotide sequence: TGCAGCGTGAGACACACGAACACCGGGGAGCTGTTTTTT.

The table lists this clonotype with a few counts. The gene calls are TRBV14 and TRBJ1-2; 9 bases are shared with TRBD1. This CDR3 is 14 amino acids long. The ends lost 5 bases at V and 7 bases at J; junction bases unmatched: 8. The germline gives CDR1 SGHDN, CDR2 FVKESK. The CDR3 here is CASSTQGAGFGYTF. The CDR3 DNA is TGTGCCAGCAGCACACAGGGGGCCGGGTTTGGCTACACCTTC.

The chain employs TRBV18 and TRBJ2-1; D not resolved. CDR3 size: 12 residues. Germline V gene sequence: CDR1 KGHSH, CDR2 LQKENI. With 3 bases removed from V and 6 bases from J, the gap between germline ends came to 6 bases. CDR3 residues: CASSPTSNEQFF. The CDR3 DNA follows: TGTGCCAGCTCACCTACGAGCAATGAGCAGTTCTTC.

This clonotype was seen at least ten times. This chain joins TRBV5-5 and TRBJ1-5; D perhaps matches TRBD1 (5 bases). This CDR3 comprises 15 residues. From germline, CDR1 is SGHKS and CDR2 YYEKEE (reference sequence). The germline V and J ends were trimmed by 4 bases and 0 bases, with 11 bases remaining between them. In nucleotides, the CDR3 is TGTGCCAGCAGCAGTGGGGACTATAGCAATCAGCCCCAGCATTTT. Its translation: CASSSGDYSNQPQHF.

A few counts support this clonotype. This chain links TRBV29-1 with TRBJ1-2; the match to TRBD1 covers 9 bases. Germline assignment: CDR1 SQVTM and CDR2 ANQGSEA. This CDR3 spans 13 amino acids. V gave up 6 bases and J gave up 7 bases; unmatched junction bases: 9. This CDR3 is CSVGTGPFSGYTF. CDR3 nucleotide sequence: TGCAGCGTCGGGACAGGGCCCTTTTCTGGCTACACCTTC.

The chain uses TRBV29-1 and TRBJ2-5; the D is unclear. The germline V gene encodes CDR1 SQVTM and CDR2 ANQGSEA. The CDR3 loop spans 13 amino acids. V was trimmed by 4 bases and J by 2 bases, leaving 11 bases between them. CDR3 protein: CSVGPLGQETQYF. The CDR3 DNA sequence: TGCAGCGTTGGCCCGCTAGGGCAAGAGACCCAGTACTTC.

This clonotype was detected only a few times. This sequence joins TRBV7-9 and TRBJ1-1; perhaps TRBD1 as D (5 bases). This CDR3 spans 14 amino acids. The germline V gene has CDR1 SEHNR and CDR2 FQNEAQ (reference sequence). Between the trimmed V and J ends, which lost 7 bases and 2 bases, there was a span of 14 bases. The CDR3 DNA is TGTGCCAGCACTCTTCGACAGAGCAACACTGAAGCTTTCTTT. Translating it yields CASTLRQSNTEAFF.

Only a few counts were recorded for this clonotype. This chain connects TRBV4-3 to TRBJ2-7; D gene unclear. This CDR3 has 14 amino acids. Germline CDR1 LGHNA, CDR2 YSLEER. V lost 1 base and J 3 bases, leaving 10 bases between the germline ends. This CDR3 is CASSQVVQVYEQYF. The CDR3 DNA sequence: TGCGCCAGCAGCCAAGTAGTGCAGGTCTACGAGCAGTACTTC.

The V gene is TRBV6-2 or TRBV6-3, the J gene TRBJ2-2; the D gene is possibly TRBD2 (10 bases). The V end lost 2 bases, the J end lost 1 base, and 17 bases lay between the germline ends. Germline V CDR1 and CDR2: MNHEY, SVGEGT. This CDR3 contains 18 residues. CDR3 DNA sequence: TGTGCCAGCAGTTACGGGACAGGGACTAGCGTGAACACCGGGGAGCTGTTTTTT. It codes for CASSYGTGTSVNTGELFF.

The chain links TRBV15 to TRBJ1-4, with D uncertain. V was trimmed by 5 bases and J by 6 bases, leaving 19 bases between them. In germline, CDR1 is LNHNV, CDR2 YYDKDF (reference sequence). The CDR3 is made up of 16 amino acids. The CDR3 DNA reads TGTGCCACCAGCCTTCAGACCGGGTCGAGGTATGAAAAACTGTTTTTT. This codes for CATSLQTGSRYEKLFF.

This clonotype was seen ten or more times. The chain links TRBV18 to TRBJ2-1; 9 bases map to TRBD2. The V gene end was trimmed by 1 base and the J gene end by 8 bases; junction bases not matched to a gene: 12. Germline V CDR1 and CDR2: KGHSH, LQKENI. The CDR3 is made up of 17 amino acids. The CDR3 protein is CASSPLSLLAGWYEQFF. CDR3 bases: TGTGCCAGCTCACCACTGTCTCTGCTAGCGGGGTGGTATGAGCAGTTCTTC.